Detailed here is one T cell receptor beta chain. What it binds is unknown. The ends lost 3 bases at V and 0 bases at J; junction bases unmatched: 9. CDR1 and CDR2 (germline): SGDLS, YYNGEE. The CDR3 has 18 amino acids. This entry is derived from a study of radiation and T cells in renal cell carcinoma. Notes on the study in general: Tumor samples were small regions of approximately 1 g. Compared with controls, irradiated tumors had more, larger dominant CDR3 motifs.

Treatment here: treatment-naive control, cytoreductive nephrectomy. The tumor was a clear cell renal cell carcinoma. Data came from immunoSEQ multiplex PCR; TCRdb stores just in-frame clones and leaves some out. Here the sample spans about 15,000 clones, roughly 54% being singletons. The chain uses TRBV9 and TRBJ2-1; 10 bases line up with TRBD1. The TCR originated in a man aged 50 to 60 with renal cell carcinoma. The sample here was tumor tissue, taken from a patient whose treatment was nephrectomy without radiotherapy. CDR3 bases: TGTGCCAGCAGCGATCGTCCGGGACAGGGGAGCTCCTACAATGAGCAGTTCTTC. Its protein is CASSDRPGQGSSYNEQFF. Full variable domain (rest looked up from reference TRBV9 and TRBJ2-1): DSGVTQTPKHLITATGQRVTLRCSPRSGDLSVYWYQQSLDQGLQFLIQYYNGEERAKGNILERFSAQQFPDLHSELNLSSLELGDSALYFCASSDRPGQGSSYNEQFFGPGTRLTVL.